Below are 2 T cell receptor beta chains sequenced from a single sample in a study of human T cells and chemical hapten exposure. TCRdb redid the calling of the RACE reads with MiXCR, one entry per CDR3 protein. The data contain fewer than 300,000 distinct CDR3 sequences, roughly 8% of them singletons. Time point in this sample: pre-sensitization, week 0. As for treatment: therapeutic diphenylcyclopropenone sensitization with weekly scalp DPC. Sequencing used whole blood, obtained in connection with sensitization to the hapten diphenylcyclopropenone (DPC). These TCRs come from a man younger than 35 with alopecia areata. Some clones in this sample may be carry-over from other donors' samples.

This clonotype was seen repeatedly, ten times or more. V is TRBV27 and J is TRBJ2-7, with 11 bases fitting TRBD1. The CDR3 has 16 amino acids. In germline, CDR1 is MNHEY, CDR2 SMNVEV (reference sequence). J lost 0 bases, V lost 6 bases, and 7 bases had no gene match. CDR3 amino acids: CASRFKGTGGSYEQYF. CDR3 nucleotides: TGTGCCAGCAGATTCAAAGGGACAGGGGGCTCCTACGAGCAGTACTTC.

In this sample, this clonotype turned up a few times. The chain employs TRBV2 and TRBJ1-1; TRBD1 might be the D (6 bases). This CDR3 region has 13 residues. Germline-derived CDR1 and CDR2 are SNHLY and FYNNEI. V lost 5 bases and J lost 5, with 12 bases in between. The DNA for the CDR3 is TGTGCCAGCAGTAGGGGGAGAGAGACTGAAGCTTTCTTT. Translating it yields CASSRGRETEAFF.